This T cell receptor beta chain was sequenced for a study of T cells in Graves' hyperthyroidism and ophthalmopathy. The overall study: Staff took peripheral blood when the initial diagnosis was made, before any treatment began. Study conclusions and caveats: Researchers found most expanded thyroid clonotypes above 0.001 in blood as well.

Many counts were recorded for this clonotype. Its antigen is still unknown. The CDR3 has 15 amino acids. CDR1 is KGHSH and CDR2 is LQKENI in the germline V gene. The V segment lost 5 bases and the J segment 4 bases; nucleotides outside the gene matches: 6. RNA transcripts provided the source from which TCR beta CDR3 regions were amplified. The HTBI primer set drove a first-round RT-PCR of the TCR CDR3. TCRdb processed the multiplex PCR reads anew with MiXCR; each CDR3 protein has one entry. Of fewer than 500,000 distinct CDR3 sequences in the sample, approximately 15% were seen once. Patients were excluded because of uncontrolled infection, other autoimmune disease, pregnancy or lactation.

The sequenced sample was blood. This rearrangement joins TRBV18 to TRBJ2-3; TRBD2 agrees at 10 bases. This TCR derives from a man aged 18 to 35 with Graves' ophthalmopathy. The CDR3 loop is CASSTSGGAADTQYF. DNA for the CDR3: TGTGCCAGCTCAACCAGCGGGGGGGCCGCAGATACGCAGTATTTT.